The source of this T cell receptor beta chain is a study of shared clonotypes between healthy human individuals. On this clone itself: Its antigen is as yet unknown.

Whole-study results and caveats: Represented genetic and exposure-history diversity was restricted by having few donors. Estimated clonotype richness was generally higher in naive than memory subsets. Across a handful of donors, naive CD4 shared approximately 4.5%, naive CD8 3.5% to 4%, memory CD4 roughly 2.3%, memory CD8 under 0.5%.

Some 30,000 T cell genomes, or roughly 200 ng DNA, went into the sorted-subset replicate PCRs. Profiled with immunoSEQ multiplex PCR; TCRdb holds only in-frame clones, not every one. The table includes around 1 million clones, 76% detected once. This sequence originates from a man aged 18 to 29 in good health. The sample consisted of memory CD4+ T cells sorted from blood. The subset here: CD45RA-negative fraction.

In nucleotides, the CDR3 is TGTGCCAGCTCCCTGTGGAGTGGTGGACAGGGGAACACCGGGGAGCTGTTTTTT. It specifies CASSLWSGGQGNTGELFF. The chain couples TRBV7-2 to TRBJ2-2; 8 nucleotides agree with TRBD1. V gave up 8 bases and J gave up 1 base; unmatched junction bases: 15. The germline V gene has CDR1 SGHTA and CDR2 FQGNSA. There are 18 residues in the CDR3.